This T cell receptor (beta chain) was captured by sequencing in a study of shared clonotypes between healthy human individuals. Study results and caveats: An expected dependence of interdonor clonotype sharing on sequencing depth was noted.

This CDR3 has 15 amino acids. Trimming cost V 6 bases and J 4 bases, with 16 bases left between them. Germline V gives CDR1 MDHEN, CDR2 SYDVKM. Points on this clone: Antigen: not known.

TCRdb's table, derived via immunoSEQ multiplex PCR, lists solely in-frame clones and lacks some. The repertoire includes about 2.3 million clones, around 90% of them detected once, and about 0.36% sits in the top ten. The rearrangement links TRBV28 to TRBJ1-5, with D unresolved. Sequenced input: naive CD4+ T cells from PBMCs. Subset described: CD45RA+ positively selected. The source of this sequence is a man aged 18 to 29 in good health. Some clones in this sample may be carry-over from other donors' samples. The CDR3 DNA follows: TGTGCCAGCAGCCCCATTGACGAACTAAATCAGCCCCAGCATTTT. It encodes CASSPIDELNQPQHF. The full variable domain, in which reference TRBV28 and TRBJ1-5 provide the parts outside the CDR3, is DVKVTQSSRYLVKRTGEKVFLECVQDMDHENMFWYRQDPGLGLRLIYFSYDVKMKEKGDIPEGYSVSREKKERFSLILESASTNQTSMYLCASSPIDELNQPQHFGDGTRLSIL.